The 19 T cell receptor beta chains given below trace back to one sample, sequenced in a study of PD-1 blockade in mismatch repair-deficient tumors. The repertoire was sequenced with immunoSEQ multiplex PCR; TCRdb's copy has only in-frame clones and lacks some. The table records 15,000 to 20,000 clones, more than 70% of them present only once. The starting material was PBMCs, obtained before pembrolizumab treatment. The receptor source for this set is an adult with mismatch repair-deficient cancer.

The CDR3 here is CASSPRLAGQETQYF. CDR3 bases: TGTGCCAGCTCACCACGGCTAGCGGGACAGGAGACCCAGTACTTC. The chain carries TRBV18 and TRBJ2-5; 9 bases align to TRBD2. The trim removed 1 base at V and 5 bases at J, leaving 5 bases unmatched. CDR1 is KGHSH, CDR2 LQKENI, per germline. There are 15 residues in the CDR3.

This chain's CDR3 is CASRQGLGNQPQHF. DNA of the CDR3: TGTGCCAGTCGACAGGGCCTGGGCAATCAGCCCCAGCATTTT. The rearrangement uses TRBV27 and TRBJ1-5; 7 nucleotides align to TRBD1. After removal of 9 bases from V and 2 bases from J, the junction contained 7 bases not matched to a gene. CDR1 is MNHEY, CDR2 SMNVEV, per germline (reference sequence). There are 14 residues in the CDR3.

This chain uses TRBV6-1 with TRBJ2-7; D gene unclear. This CDR3 spans 15 amino acids. Germline V gene sequence: CDR1 MNHNS, CDR2 SASEGT. The V end lost 2 bases, the J end lost 9 bases, and 20 bases lay between the germline ends. The DNA of the CDR3 is TGTGCCAGCAGTGAAATGGGGATGGGATTAAAAGGGCAGTACTTC. Translating gives CASSEMGMGLKGQYF.

V usage is TRBV28 and J usage is TRBJ1-5; the D is unclear. The CDR3 is made up of 14 amino acids. V was pared by 2 bases and J by 8 bases, with 13 bases between. Germline V lookup: CDR1 MDHEN, CDR2 SYDVKM. The CDR3 sequence: CASSLGQSFEPQHF. CDR3 sequence (DNA): TGTGCCAGCAGTTTAGGTCAGTCTTTTGAGCCCCAGCATTTT. Filled out from reference TRBV28 and TRBJ1-5, the complete variable domain reads DVKVTQSSRYLVKRTGEKVFLECVQDMDHENMFWYRQDPGLGLRLIYFSYDVKMKEKGDIPEGYSVSREKKERFSLILESASTNQTSMYLCASSLGQSFEPQHFGDGTRLSIL.

CDR3 sequence: CASSSGDFTGELFF. The CDR3 region has the DNA TGCGCCAGCAGCTCTGGAGACTTCACCGGGGAGCTGTTTTTT. This chain links TRBV5-1 with TRBJ2-2; D is ambiguous. There are 14 residues in the CDR3. The germline V and J ends were trimmed by 3 bases and 4 bases, with 10 bases remaining between them. The V gene's germline CDR1 is SGHRS and CDR2 YFSETQ.

The J gene is TRBJ2-3, the V gene TRBV4-1; unclear D gene. CDR1 and CDR2 (germline): MGHRA, YSYEKL. The CDR3 covers 14 residues. Trimming pared 4 bases from V and 1 base from J, leaving 9 bases between. The CDR3 loop reads CASSPPGGTDTQYF. The CDR3 coding sequence is TGCGCCAGCAGCCCACCGGGCGGCACAGATACGCAGTATTTT.

This chain joins TRBV2 and TRBJ2-7; 7 nucleotides agree with TRBD1. This CDR3 spans 16 amino acids. Germline V gene lookup returns CDR1 SNHLY and CDR2 FYNNEI. V shed 2 bases, J shed 2 bases, and the junction held 9 bases outside the gene matches. CDR3 amino acids: CASSEIQGRGPYEQYF. In DNA form, the CDR3 reads TGTGCCAGCAGTGAAATACAGGGGCGCGGTCCCTACGAGCAGTACTTC.

The CDR3 is CASSFLFTWTPPVISSYNEQFF. CDR3 nucleotides: TGTGCCAGCAGTTTCCTCTTTACCTGGACGCCCCCAGTGATCAGCTCCTACAATGAGCAGTTCTTC. The genes are TRBV28 and TRBJ2-1; D remains ambiguous. This CDR3 region has 22 residues. V gave up 3 bases and J gave up 0 bases, with 30 bases separating them. The germline CDR1 and CDR2 sequences are MDHEN and SYDVKM.

This clone has a handful of counts. The V gene is TRBV7-6, the J gene TRBJ1-1, with D unresolved. This CDR3 spans 13 amino acids. In germline, CDR1 is SGHVS, CDR2 FNYEAQ. V lost 0 bases, J lost 1 base, and 3 bases lay in between. DNA for the CDR3: TGTGCCAGCAGCTTAGCCGAGAACACTGAAGCTTTCTTT. Translation gives CASSLAENTEAFF.

The V and J genes are TRBV14 and TRBJ2-7, with a weak D call TRBD2 (5 bases). The CDR3 loop spans 13 amino acids. V was trimmed by 1 base and J by 5 bases, leaving 9 bases between them. Germline V gives CDR1 SGHDN, CDR2 FVKESK. As DNA, the CDR3 is TGTGCCAGCAGCCAAGCCGGGGTCGACGAGCAGTACTTC. Translated, it gives CASSQAGVDEQYF.

The chain combines TRBV19 with TRBJ2-1; no firm D call. V was trimmed by 3 bases and J by 4 bases, leaving 10 bases between them. Germline CDR1 and CDR2: LNHDA and SQIVND (reference sequence). The CDR3 sequence is 14 residues long. CDR3 coding DNA: TGTGCCAGTAGTATTTCCCAGCCTTACAATGAGCAGTTCTTC. Protein: CASSISQPYNEQFF.

The chain recombines TRBV6-5 with TRBJ2-2; D ambiguous. V shed 2 bases and J shed 5 bases, with 3 bases lying between them. The CDR3 covers 12 residues. In germline, CDR1 is MNHEY, CDR2 SVGAGI. The CDR3 DNA follows: TGTGCCAGCAGTTACAATACCGGGGAGCTGTTTTTT. It is translated as CASSYNTGELFF.

The gene calls are TRBV5-1 and TRBJ2-5; 11 bases align to TRBD1. V dropped 3 bases and J dropped 4; count of bases not matched to a gene: 8. Germline V gene sequence: CDR1 SGHRS, CDR2 YFSETQ. The CDR3 has 16 amino acids. The CDR3 protein is CASSSGTGGGRETQYF. The CDR3 region has the DNA TGCGCCAGCAGCTCCGGGACAGGGGGTGGGAGAGAGACCCAGTACTTC.

This chain links TRBV9 with TRBJ2-7; possibly TRBD1 for D (5 bases). Germline CDR1 is SGDLS and CDR2 is YYNGEE. With 4 bases removed from V and 3 bases from J, the gap between germline ends came to 17 bases. The CDR3 extends over 15 amino acids. CDR3 DNA: TGTGCCAGCAGCTTAGAGGCAGGGAATCGCTACGAGCAGTACTTC. Amino acid sequence: CASSLEAGNRYEQYF.

The genes are TRBV4-1 and TRBJ2-5; no reliable D call. The CDR3 loop spans 13 amino acids. Deletions cut 1 base from V and 2 bases from J, with 5 bases between. CDR1 and CDR2 from the germline V gene are MGHRA and YSYEKL. The CDR3 DNA reads TGCGCCAGCAGCCAAGGCCCACAAGAGACCCAGTACTTC. This gives the protein CASSQGPQETQYF.

The chain uses TRBV18 and TRBJ1-2, with 7 bases aligning to TRBD1. Per germline, CDR1 KGHSH and CDR2 LQKENI. The junction had 6 bases not matched to a gene; V was cut back by 3 bases and J by 2 bases. This CDR3 has 15 residues. CDR3 nucleotide sequence: TGTGCCAGCTCACCGCCGGGACAGCAAAACTATGGCTACACCTTC. Amino acid sequence: CASSPPGQQNYGYTF. The variable domain in full, with the rest retrieved from reference TRBV18 and TRBJ1-2, is NAGVMQNPRHLVRRRGQEARLRCSPMKGHSHVYWYRQLPEEGLKFMVYLQKENIIDESGMPKERFSAEFPKEGPSILRIQQVVRGDSAAYFCASSPPGQQNYGYTFGSGTRLTVV.

Comments on this clone: Distinct nucleotide sequences in the sample also encode this CDR3. The chain carries TRBV28 and TRBJ2-6; D is uncertain. The CDR3 consists of 16 residues. Germline V gene lookup returns CDR1 MDHEN and CDR2 SYDVKM. Trimming took 3 bases from V and 0 from J, leaving 9 bases between them. CDR3 DNA sequence: TGTGCCAGCAGTTTGGACGGAGACTCTGGGGCCAACGTCCTGACTTTC. This translates into CASSLDGDSGANVLTF. Looking up the rest from reference TRBV28 and TRBJ2-6 gives the full variable domain: DVKVTQSSRYLVKRTGEKVFLECVQDMDHENMFWYRQDPGLGLRLIYFSYDVKMKEKGDIPEGYSVSREKKERFSLILESASTNQTSMYLCASSLDGDSGANVLTFGAGSRLTVL.

This chain connects TRBV11-3 to TRBJ2-1, with D hard to call. This CDR3 is 15 amino acids long. The V gene lost 0 bases and the J gene lost 7 bases, with 13 bases spanning the gap. The germline CDR1 and CDR2 sequences are SGHNT and YENEEA. CDR3 protein: CASSLDPGQLNEQFF. The CDR3 nucleotides read TGTGCCAGCAGCTTAGATCCTGGCCAACTTAATGAGCAGTTCTTC.

This clone was observed a single time. This chain joins TRBV7-2 and TRBJ2-3; D not resolved. Germline V gene sequence: CDR1 SGHTA, CDR2 FQGNSA. This CDR3 has 15 amino acids. Trimming shortened V by 1 base and J by 2 bases, and 10 bases separated the two germline ends. The CDR3, as DNA: TGTGCCAGCAGCTTAGACAGCCCCTTCACAGATACGCAGTATTTT. Translation: CASSLDSPFTDTQYF. The whole variable domain, remainder taken from reference TRBV7-2 and TRBJ2-3, is GAGVSQSPSNKVTEKGKDVELRCDPISGHTALYWYRQSLGQGLEFLIYFQGNSAPDKSGLPSDRFSAERTGGSVSTLTIQRTQQEDSAVYLCASSLDSPFTDTQYFGPGTRLTVL.